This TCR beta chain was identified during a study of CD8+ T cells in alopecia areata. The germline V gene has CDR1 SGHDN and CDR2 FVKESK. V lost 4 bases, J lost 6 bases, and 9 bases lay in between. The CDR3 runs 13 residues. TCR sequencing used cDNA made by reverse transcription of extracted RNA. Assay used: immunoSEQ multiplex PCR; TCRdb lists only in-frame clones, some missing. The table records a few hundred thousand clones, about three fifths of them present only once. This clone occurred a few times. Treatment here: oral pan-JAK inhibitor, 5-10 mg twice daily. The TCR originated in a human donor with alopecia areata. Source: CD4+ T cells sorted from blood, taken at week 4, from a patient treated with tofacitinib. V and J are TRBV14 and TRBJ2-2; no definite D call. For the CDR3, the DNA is TGTGCCAGCAGCCGCTGGGAAGCCGGGGAGCTGTTTTTT. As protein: CASSRWEAGELFF.